The 8 T cell receptor beta chains below were found in one sample sequenced in a study of post-analysis software for immune sequencing data. Unique molecular identifiers were built into the TCR beta cDNA libraries. TCRdb processed the PCR reads anew with MiXCR; each CDR3 protein has one entry. Of about 430,000 distinct CDR3 sequences in the sample, approximately 37% are singletons; the top ten hold approximately 7.7%. Their specific antigens are unknown. Broader study findings: Compared with controls, patients had more of about 5 TRBV segments, including TRBV5-6, TRBV5-1 and TRBV20-1.

The specimen was blood. The source is a girl aged 2 to 10 with multiple sclerosis.

This clonotype was seen more than once but under ten times. The chain uses TRBV6-6 and TRBJ2-5, with 8 bases fitting TRBD1. There are 16 residues in the CDR3. CDR1 and CDR2 from the germline V gene are MNHNY and SVGAGI (reference sequence). The V gene end was trimmed by 7 bases and the J gene end by 5 bases; junction bases not matched to a gene: 15. The CDR3 sequence: CASNTFQDRAWETQYF. CDR3 coding DNA: TGTGCCAGCAATACCTTTCAGGACAGGGCGTGGGAGACCCAGTACTTC.

The rearrangement uses TRBV28 and TRBJ2-3, with 8 nucleotides matching TRBD2. The CDR3 is made up of 15 amino acids. CDR1 and CDR2 from the germline V gene are MDHEN and SYDVKM. V trimming: 6 bases; J trimming: 4 bases; junction bases outside the gene matches: 9. The CDR3: CASRTLDGGADTQYF. In DNA form, the CDR3 reads TGTGCCAGCAGGACCCTTGACGGGGGGGCAGATACGCAGTATTTT.

CDR3: CSATGTGDEQYF. For the CDR3, the DNA is TGCAGTGCCACGGGGACAGGGGACGAGCAGTACTTC. The chain has TRBV20-1 and TRBJ2-7, with TRBD1 matching over 10 bases. V was clipped by 6 bases and J by 5 bases; unmatched bases: 4. The CDR3 has 12 residues. Germline V gene sequence: CDR1 DFQATT, CDR2 SNEGSKA (reference sequence).

The chain uses TRBV28 and TRBJ2-1, with D tentatively TRBD1 (6 bases). Trimming cost V 6 bases and J 3 bases, with 12 bases left between them. Germline values: CDR1 MDHEN, CDR2 SYDVKM. The CDR3 runs to 14 residues. The CDR3 region is CASRDSLSYNEQFF. The CDR3, as DNA: TGTGCCAGCAGGGACAGTTTGAGCTACAATGAGCAGTTCTTC. Full variable domain (outside the CDR3, taken from reference TRBV28 and TRBJ2-1): DVKVTQSSRYLVKRTGEKVFLECVQDMDHENMFWYRQDPGLGLRLIYFSYDVKMKEKGDIPEGYSVSREKKERFSLILESASTNQTSMYLCASRDSLSYNEQFFGPGTRLTVL.

The chain combines TRBV29-1 with TRBJ2-1; D uncertain. Trimming shortened V by 7 bases and J by 13 bases, and 23 bases separated the two germline ends. The germline V gene encodes CDR1 SQVTM and CDR2 ANQGSEA. The CDR3 consists of 13 residues. The CDR3 here is CSARVLSDATQFF. The CDR3 nucleotides are TGCAGCGCTCGGGTCTTAAGTGATGCGACCCAGTTCTTC.

This chain connects TRBV7-2 to TRBJ2-1, with TRBD2 identical over 11 bases. CDR1 SGHTA and CDR2 FQGNSA come from the germline V gene. The CDR3 has 16 residues. The V segment lost 5 bases and the J segment 4 bases; nucleotides outside the gene matches: 7. CDR3 DNA: TGTGCCAGCAGCCTTTTACGGACTAGCGGGTACAATGAGCAGTTCTTC. Translated: CASSLLRTSGYNEQFF.

V usage is TRBV4-3 and J usage is TRBJ2-3, with 9 bases aligning to TRBD2. V trimming: 0 bases; J trimming: 0 bases; junction bases outside the gene matches: 7. Germline CDR1 and CDR2: LGHNA and YSLEER. The CDR3 consists of 18 residues. The chain's CDR3 is CASSQDEGAGGSTDTQYF. For the CDR3, the DNA is TGCGCCAGCAGCCAAGATGAGGGAGCGGGAGGTAGCACAGATACGCAGTATTTT.

The rearrangement joins TRBV20-1 to TRBJ2-1; TRBD1 is a possible D gene (5 bases). Germline CDR1 and CDR2: DFQATT and SNEGSKA (reference sequence). This CDR3 contains 16 residues. The V end lost 0 bases, the J end lost 1 base, and 13 bases lay between the germline ends. The CDR3 DNA reads as TGCAGTGCTAGAGATCAAAGGCAGGGTTCCTACAATGAGCAGTTCTTC. Residues: CSARDQRQGSYNEQFF.